Below are 14 T cell receptor beta chains sequenced from a single sample in a study of response to subunit inactivated influenza vaccine. Via MiXCR, TCRdb re-called the RT-PCR reads, giving one row per CDR3 protein. The sample yields 300,000 to 350,000 distinct CDR3 sequences, 21% seen once. This specimen consisted of PBMCs from blood, obtained about 20 months after vaccination. All receptors derive from a man between 50 and 75 years old who received an inactivated influenza vaccine.

This clonotype was observed a handful of times. This chain links TRBV4-3 with TRBJ1-2; the D gene is possibly TRBD1 (6 bases). Per the germline V gene, CDR1 is LGHNA and CDR2 is YSLEER. The germline V and J ends were trimmed by 0 bases and 2 bases, with 13 bases remaining between them. CDR3 length: 16 amino acids. The CDR3 sequence is CASSQDLGQSNYGYTF. CDR3 nucleotides: TGCGCCAGCAGCCAAGATTTAGGACAGTCGAACTATGGCTACACCTTC.

This clonotype was counted a few times. This chain joins TRBV10-3 and TRBJ2-7, with TRBD2 matching over 9 bases. J lost 0 bases, V lost 6 bases, and 3 bases had no gene match. Germline assignment: CDR1 ENHRY and CDR2 SYGVKD. The CDR3 runs 14 residues. CDR3 residues: CAISRSGSSYEQYF. For the CDR3, the DNA is TGTGCCATCAGCCGTAGCGGGAGCTCCTACGAGCAGTACTTC.

In its sample, this clonotype was seen a few times. The chain employs TRBV7-2 and TRBJ1-4, with TRBD1 matching over 9 bases. The length of the CDR3 is 15 residues. Per the germline V gene, CDR1 is SGHTA and CDR2 is FQGNSA. Losses at the gene ends were 5 bases for V and 10 bases for J; bases not matched to a gene: 11. This chain's CDR3 is CASSSTGQGGGKLFF. CDR3 in DNA: TGTGCCAGCAGCAGCACGGGACAGGGCGGTGGAAAACTGTTTTTT.

This clonotype was observed at least ten times. The J gene is TRBJ1-2, the V gene TRBV20-1; no definite D call. This CDR3 has 13 amino acids. V dropped 6 bases and J dropped 0 bases, with 11 bases sitting between them. From germline, CDR1 is DFQATT and CDR2 SNEGSKA (reference sequence). CDR3 DNA: TGCAGTGCCTTCAGGAGATCTAACTATGGCTACACCTTC. Its translation: CSAFRRSNYGYTF.

In this sample, this clonotype turned up a few times. The chain carries TRBV6-6 and TRBJ1-2; D is unresolved. The V end was cut by 6 bases, the J end by 7 bases, with 9 bases between. This CDR3 is 11 amino acids long. Germline V gene sequence: CDR1 MNHNY, CDR2 SVGAGI (reference sequence). The CDR3 region has the DNA TGTGCCAGCAGATTCGGGCTTGGCTACACCTTC. This gives the protein CASRFGLGYTF.

This chain joins TRBV20-1 and TRBJ1-4, with D possibly being TRBD1 (6 bases). Trimming removed 1 base at V and 6 bases at J, with 15 bases between. The germline gives CDR1 DFQATT, CDR2 SNEGSKA (reference sequence). The CDR3 runs to 15 residues. CDR3 coding DNA: TGCAGTGCTAGAGTCGGGGGCGTCAGGGATGAAAAACTGTTTTTT. Its protein product is CSARVGGVRDEKLFF.

This clonotype was seen a few times. The chain links TRBV6-2 or TRBV6-3 to TRBJ1-1; D uncertain. This CDR3 is 11 amino acids long. The germline V gene has CDR1 MNHEY and CDR2 SVGEGT. V lost 8 bases and J lost 5, with 9 bases in between. The DNA for the CDR3 is TGTGCCAGCGTTTTGGGAACTGAAGCTTTCTTT. Residues: CASVLGTEAFF.

Ten or more counts support this clonotype. This chain connects TRBV6-2 or TRBV6-3 to TRBJ1-6; 7 nucleotides align to TRBD1. CDR3 length equals 12 residues. Germline V gene data show CDR1 as MNHEY and CDR2 as SVGEGT. The junction had 5 bases not matched to a gene; V was cut back by 10 bases and J by 8 bases. In nucleotides, the CDR3 is TGTGCCACCGGCCAGGGGGATTCACCCCTCCACTTT. Translating gives CATGQGDSPLHF.

The table lists this clonotype with a few counts. The chain carries TRBV20-1 and TRBJ1-5, with unresolved D. The CDR3 length is 13 residues. CDR1 and CDR2 (germline): DFQATT, SNEGSKA (reference sequence). V was shortened by 0 bases and J by 4 bases, with 7 bases between the two germline ends. CDR3 amino acids: CSARERPNQPQHF. CDR3 DNA: TGCAGTGCTAGAGAGAGGCCGAATCAGCCCCAGCATTTT.

The chain is built from TRBV27 and TRBJ1-5, with 10 bases matching TRBD1. Looked up from germline, CDR1 is MNHEY and CDR2 is SMNVEV (reference sequence). Unmatched junction bases numbered 9, after V lost 10 bases and J lost 6 bases. There are 14 residues in the CDR3. This CDR3 reads CATADRGMGQPQHF. DNA of the CDR3: TGTGCCACCGCGGACAGGGGGATGGGTCAGCCCCAGCATTTT.

This clonotype has a handful of counts. The chain uses TRBV15 and TRBJ1-2; D is undetermined. V shed 0 bases and J shed 2 bases, with 10 bases lying between them. Germline V gene lookup returns CDR1 LNHNV and CDR2 YYDKDF (reference sequence). This CDR3 is built from 15 residues. CDR3 protein: CATSRDFGINYGYTF. CDR3 DNA sequence: TGTGCCACCAGCAGAGATTTCGGAATCAACTATGGCTACACCTTC.

This sequence joins TRBV5-1 and TRBJ2-5; 10 bases line up with TRBD2. The V gene's germline CDR1 is SGHRS and CDR2 YFSETQ. Germline trimming cut 4 bases from V and 5 bases from J; bases unmatched to any gene: 8. The CDR3 spans 15 residues. The CDR3 nucleotides are TGCGCCAGCAGCGACGGGCTAGCGGGAGTGGAGACCCAGTACTTC. As protein: CASSDGLAGVETQYF.

The chain links TRBV5-1 to TRBJ2-2; D is uncertain. The germline gives CDR1 SGHRS, CDR2 YFSETQ. This CDR3 has 14 residues. V was trimmed by 3 bases and J by 7 bases, leaving 13 bases between them. CDR3 in amino acids: CASSWVLRSGELFF. DNA for the CDR3: TGCGCCAGCAGCTGGGTTCTTAGGAGCGGGGAGCTGTTTTTT.

This clonotype was counted between two and nine times. The rearrangement uses TRBV20-1 and TRBJ1-1; maybe TRBD1 (5 bases). Trimming took 3 bases from V and 5 from J, leaving 10 bases between them. This CDR3 comprises 12 residues. Germline CDR1 DFQATT, CDR2 SNEGSKA (reference sequence). The CDR3 reads CSASYQGTEAFF. In nucleotides, the CDR3 is TGCAGTGCTAGTTACCAGGGTACTGAAGCTTTCTTT.